This T cell receptor (beta chain) originates from a study of CD8 T cells in ankylosing spondylitis. TCRdb recomputed calls from the 5' RACE reads with MiXCR, one row per CDR3 protein. Among under 450,000 distinct CDR3 sequences listed, more than 20% were seen once. The TCR comes from a male donor with ankylosing spondylitis or in good health (not recorded which). The sequenced material came from blood, either unsorted or a sorted T cell fraction (not recorded which).

Here the CDR3 reads CASSETSGGLATYEQYF. As DNA, the CDR3 is TGTGCCAGCAGTGAAACTAGCGGGGGCCTCGCGACCTACGAGCAGTACTTC. The rearrangement links TRBV2 to TRBJ2-7, with 11 bases matching TRBD2. The CDR3 has 17 residues. V trimming: 2 bases; J trimming: 2 bases; junction bases outside the gene matches: 8. Germline V CDR1 and CDR2: SNHLY, FYNNEI.